This T cell receptor beta chain was sequenced for a study of early T cells in non-severe SARS-CoV-2 infection. Overall study context: Bulk RNA taken from unsorted whole blood was sequenced, leaving chains unpaired.

Individual cDNA molecules were tagged with unique molecular identifiers. TCRdb ran MiXCR on the 5' RACE reads and lists one entry per CDR3 protein. The repertoire has approximately 66,000 distinct CDR3 sequences, less than 15% of them found once; the top ten carry approximately 4.7%. Findings and caveats of the study: Database matching using VDJdb favored anti-spike CD8 responses, with private and CD4 specificities left missing.

From germline, CDR1 is MNHEY and CDR2 SMNVEV (reference sequence). V lost 7 bases and J lost 7, with 11 bases in between. This CDR3 contains 13 residues. This clonotype was counted ten times or more. The antigen remains undetermined. The sequenced sample consisted of whole blood. The rearrangement joins TRBV27 to TRBJ1-6; the D gene is possibly TRBD1 (6 bases). The sequence derives from an adult who was a healthcare worker with PCR-confirmed SARS-CoV-2 infection or an uninfected control (not recorded which). As DNA, the CDR3 is TGTGCCAGCATGCAGGGGTGGAATTCACCCCTCCACTTT. Protein sequence: CASMQGWNSPLHF.